A few counts support the clone carrying this T cell receptor beta chain. Its target is unknown. The data were taken from a study of a mutant IDH1 vaccine in newly diagnosed glioma. Generated by immunoSEQ multiplex PCR, the TCRdb table keeps only in-frame clones and is missing some. The sample carries tens of thousands of clones, 65% to 80% recorded once. Broader study findings: Researchers report vaccine-induced immune responses in about 94% of patients. There seemed to be no relation between pseudoprogression and changes in top peripheral T cell clonotypes.

The time point: week 23, last vaccination. Doses of 300 ug of mutant IDH1 20-mer peptide were given with topical imiquimod. J lost 4 bases, V lost 7 bases, and 9 bases had no gene match. The CDR3 runs 15 residues. Germline CDR1 SEHNR, CDR2 FQNEAQ (reference sequence). The sample here was PBMCs, taken from a glioma patient whose treatment included an IDH1 peptide vaccine. The source is a man aged 50 or older with glioma. This chain uses TRBV7-9 with TRBJ1-2, with 10 bases matching TRBD1. The CDR3 DNA sequence: TGTGCCAGCACCCTTGGACAGGGGGTTTCCTATGGCTACACCTTC. It translates to CASTLGQGVSYGYTF.